The clone carrying this TCR beta chain occurred a few times. Its antigen remains unidentified. The data derive from a study of beta chain features in type 1 diabetes. The study, taken as a whole, reports: For Type 1 diabetes patients, all four CD4+ subsets carried TCRB CDR3s that were moderately but significantly shorter.

Of the isolated RNA, all was reverse transcribed, and so the sequenced material was expressed TCRB transcripts. Clones were read by immunoSEQ multiplex PCR, and TCRdb kept only the in-frame ones, dropping some. The table lists hundreds of thousands of clones, over 10% of them singletons, with 0.02% to 0.025% in the top ten. This CDR3 comprises 15 residues. Germline V gives CDR1 ENHRY, CDR2 SYGVKD. V lost 11 bases, J lost 5 bases, and 10 bases stayed unmatched. This clonotype was sampled from a man between 18 and 29 years old with type 1 diabetes. The material sequenced was naive CD4+ T cells from blood. The chain carries TRBV10-3 and TRBJ2-2; 11 bases fit TRBD2. CDR3 nucleotides: TGTGCCGCCAGAGCTAGCGGGGGGCGAACCGGGGAGCTGTTTTTT. It is translated as CAARASGGRTGELFF.